This entry concerns a single T cell receptor beta chain. The sample is drawn from a study of T cell responses to AZD1222 COVID-19 vaccine. The CDR3 has 15 residues. From germline, CDR1 is SGHTA and CDR2 FQGNSA. V dropped 4 bases and J dropped 4; count of bases not matched to a gene: 8. Libraries were prepared by immunoSEQ multiplex PCR; TCRdb keeps only in-frame clonotypes and omits some of them. The profile shows approximately 150,000 clones, about 87% of them singletons. The rearrangement links TRBV7-2 to TRBJ2-3; 7 bases map to TRBD2. The source is an adult in good health. The material was peripheral blood, obtained on day 0 of MenACWY control vaccination. The CDR3 sequence: CASSSGGRYPDTQYF. The CDR3 DNA reads as TGTGCCAGCAGCTCGGGGGGAAGATACCCAGATACGCAGTATTTT.